Detailed here is one T cell receptor (beta chain). Its antigen is unknown. Generated by immunoSEQ multiplex PCR, the TCRdb table keeps only in-frame clones and is missing some. The table lists about 85,000 clones, roughly 80% of them singletons. The data stem from a study of graft-versus-host responses after intestinal transplantation. Overall study context: For 3 to 4 years after anti-thymocyte globulin induction, all recipients took tacrolimus and steroids.

Study observations and caveats: GvH clones occurred in recipient marrow; some first appeared in ileum or blood. The highest levels of circulating GvH clones went along with early declines in HvG clones after transplant. In patients with graft-donor T cell macrochimerism, allograft graft-versus-host to host-versus-graft clonal ratios were high.

Germline V gene sequence: CDR1 SNHLY, CDR2 FYNNEI. CDR3 length equals 15 residues. Trimming removed 6 bases from V and 5 bases from J; junction bases left unmatched: 11. The source of this sequence is a human donor who received an intestinal transplant. The rearrangement uses TRBV2 and TRBJ2-5; 8 bases align to TRBD2. This specimen was unstimulated CD4+ T cells sorted from spleen or lymph node cells, taken before intestinal transplant. DNA of the CDR3: TGTGCCAGCAGCGCTGTGGGCGGGAGGAAGGAGACCCAGTACTTC. Protein product: CASSAVGGRKETQYF.